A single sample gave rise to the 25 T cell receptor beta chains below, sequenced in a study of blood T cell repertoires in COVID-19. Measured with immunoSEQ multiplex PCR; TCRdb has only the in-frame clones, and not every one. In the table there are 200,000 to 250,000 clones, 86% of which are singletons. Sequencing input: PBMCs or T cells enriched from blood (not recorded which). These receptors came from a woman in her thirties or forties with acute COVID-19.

CDR3 loop: CASLASGEETQYF. The CDR3 region has the DNA TGTGCCAGTCTCGCATCAGGCGAAGAGACCCAGTACTTC. The V gene is TRBV6-5, the J gene TRBJ2-5, with D unclear. Looked up from germline, CDR1 is MNHEY and CDR2 is SVGAGI. V lost 9 bases, J lost 3 bases, and 14 bases lay in between. This CDR3 comprises 13 residues.

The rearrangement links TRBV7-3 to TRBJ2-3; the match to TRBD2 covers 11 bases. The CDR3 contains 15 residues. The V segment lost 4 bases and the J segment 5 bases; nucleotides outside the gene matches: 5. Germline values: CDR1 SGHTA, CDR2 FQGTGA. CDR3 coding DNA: TGTGCCAGCAGCTCACTAGCGGGGGAGTTAGATACGCAGTATTTT. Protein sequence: CASSSLAGELDTQYF.

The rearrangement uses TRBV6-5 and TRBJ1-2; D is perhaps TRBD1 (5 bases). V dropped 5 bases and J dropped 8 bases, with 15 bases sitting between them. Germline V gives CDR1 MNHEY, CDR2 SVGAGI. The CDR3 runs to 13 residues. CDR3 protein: CASSLTGEWGYTF. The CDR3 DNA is TGTGCCAGCAGTCTAACAGGAGAATGGGGCTACACCTTC.

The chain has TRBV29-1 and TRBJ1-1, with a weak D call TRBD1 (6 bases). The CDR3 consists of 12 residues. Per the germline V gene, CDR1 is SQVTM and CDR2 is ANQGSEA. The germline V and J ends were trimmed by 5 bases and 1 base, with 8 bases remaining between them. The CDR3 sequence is CSVSTGNTEAFF. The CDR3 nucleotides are TGCAGCGTTTCGACAGGGAACACTGAAGCTTTCTTT.

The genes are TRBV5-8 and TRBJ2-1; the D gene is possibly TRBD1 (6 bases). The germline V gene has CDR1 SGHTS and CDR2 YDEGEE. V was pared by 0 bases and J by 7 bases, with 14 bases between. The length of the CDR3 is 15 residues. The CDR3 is CASSLGGTLNNEQFF. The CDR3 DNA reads TGTGCCAGCAGCTTGGGGGGGACACTGAATAATGAGCAGTTCTTC.

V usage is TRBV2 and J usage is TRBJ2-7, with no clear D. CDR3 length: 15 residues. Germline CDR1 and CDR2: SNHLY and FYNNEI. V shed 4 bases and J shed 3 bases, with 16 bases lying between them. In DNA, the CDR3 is TGTGCCAGCAGTGTCGGAACAGCCGAATTCTACGAGCAGTACTTC. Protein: CASSVGTAEFYEQYF.

The CDR3 nucleotides are TGCGCCAGCAGCCAAGGCAACACCCAAGAGACCCAGTACTTC. Amino acids: CASSQGNTQETQYF. The V call is TRBV4-1, the J call TRBJ2-5; no clear D. The CDR3 is 14 residues long. Germline CDR1 is MGHRA and CDR2 is YSYEKL. V was shortened by 1 base and J by 1 base, with 7 bases between the two germline ends.

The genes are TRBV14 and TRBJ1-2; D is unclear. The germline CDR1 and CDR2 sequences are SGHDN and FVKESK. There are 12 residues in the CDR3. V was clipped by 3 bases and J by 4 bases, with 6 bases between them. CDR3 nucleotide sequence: TGTGCCAGCAGCCAGAGACTCTATGGCTACACCTTC. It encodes CASSQRLYGYTF. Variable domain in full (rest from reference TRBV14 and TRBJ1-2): EAGVTQFPSHSVIEKGQTVTLRCDPISGHDNLYWYRRVMGKEIKFLLHFVKESKQDESGMPNNRFLAERTGGTYSTLKVQPAELEDSGVYFCASSQRLYGYTFGSGTRLTVV.

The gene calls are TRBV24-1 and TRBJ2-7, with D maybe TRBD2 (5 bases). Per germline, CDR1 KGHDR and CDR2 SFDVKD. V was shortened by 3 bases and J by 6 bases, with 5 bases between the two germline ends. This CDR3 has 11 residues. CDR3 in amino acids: CATSDGGEQYF. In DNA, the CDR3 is TGTGCCACCAGTGATGGAGGCGAGCAGTACTTC.

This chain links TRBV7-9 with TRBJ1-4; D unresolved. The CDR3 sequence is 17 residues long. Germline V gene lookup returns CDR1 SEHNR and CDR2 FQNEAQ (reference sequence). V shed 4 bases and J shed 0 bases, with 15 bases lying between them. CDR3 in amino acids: CASSSPRIRSTNEKLFF. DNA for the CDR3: TGTGCCAGCAGCTCCCCCCGAATTAGATCAACTAATGAAAAACTGTTTTTT.

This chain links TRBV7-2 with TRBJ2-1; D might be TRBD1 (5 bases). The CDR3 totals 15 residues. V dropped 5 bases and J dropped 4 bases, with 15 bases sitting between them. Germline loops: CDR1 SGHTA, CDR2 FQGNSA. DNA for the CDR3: TGTGCCAGCAGCCCCGACAGCGCAGCTTACAATGAGCAGTTCTTC. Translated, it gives CASSPDSAAYNEQFF.

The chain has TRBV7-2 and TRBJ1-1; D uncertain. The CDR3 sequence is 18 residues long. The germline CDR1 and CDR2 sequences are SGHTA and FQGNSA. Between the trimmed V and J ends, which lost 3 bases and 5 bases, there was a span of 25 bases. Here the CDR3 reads CASSLAVGRIPRGTEAFF. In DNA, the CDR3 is TGTGCCAGCAGCTTGGCCGTAGGACGCATACCCCGGGGAACTGAAGCTTTCTTT.

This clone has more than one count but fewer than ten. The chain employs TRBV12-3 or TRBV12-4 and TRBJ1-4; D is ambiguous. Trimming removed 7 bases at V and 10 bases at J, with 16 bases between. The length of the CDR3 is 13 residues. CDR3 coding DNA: TGTGCCAGCACCCCCACCGAGGTGGGAAAACTGTTTTTT. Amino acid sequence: CASTPTEVGKLFF.

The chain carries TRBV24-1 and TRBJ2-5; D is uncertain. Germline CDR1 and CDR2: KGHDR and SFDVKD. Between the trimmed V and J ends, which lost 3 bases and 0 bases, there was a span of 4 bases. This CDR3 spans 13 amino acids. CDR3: CATSDPYQETQYF. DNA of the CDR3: TGTGCCACCAGTGATCCGTACCAAGAGACCCAGTACTTC.

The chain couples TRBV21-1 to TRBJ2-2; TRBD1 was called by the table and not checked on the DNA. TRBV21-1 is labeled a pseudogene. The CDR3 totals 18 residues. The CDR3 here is CASSNRDRASPDTGELFF. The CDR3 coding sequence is TGTGCCAGCAGCAACCGGGACAGGGCGTCTCCGGACACCGGGGAGCTGTTTTTT.

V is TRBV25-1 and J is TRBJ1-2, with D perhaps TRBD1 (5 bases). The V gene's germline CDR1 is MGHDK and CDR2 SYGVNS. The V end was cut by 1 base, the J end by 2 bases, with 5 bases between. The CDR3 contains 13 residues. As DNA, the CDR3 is TGTGCCAGCAGTGAATCAGGGAACTATGGCTACACCTTC. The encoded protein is CASSESGNYGYTF.

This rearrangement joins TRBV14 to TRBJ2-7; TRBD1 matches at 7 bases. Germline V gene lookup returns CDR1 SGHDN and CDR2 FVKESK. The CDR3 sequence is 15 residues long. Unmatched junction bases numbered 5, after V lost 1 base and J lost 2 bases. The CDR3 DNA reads TGTGCCAGCAGCCAAGTCAGACAGGGCCCCTACGAGCAGTACTTC. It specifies CASSQVRQGPYEQYF.

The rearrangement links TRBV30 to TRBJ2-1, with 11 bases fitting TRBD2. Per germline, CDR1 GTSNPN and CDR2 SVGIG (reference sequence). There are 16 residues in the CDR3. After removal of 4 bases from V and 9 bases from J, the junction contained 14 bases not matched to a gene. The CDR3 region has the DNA TGTGCCTGGATTAGGAAACTAGCGGGGGTTTATAGTGAGCAGTTCTTC. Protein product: CAWIRKLAGVYSEQFF.

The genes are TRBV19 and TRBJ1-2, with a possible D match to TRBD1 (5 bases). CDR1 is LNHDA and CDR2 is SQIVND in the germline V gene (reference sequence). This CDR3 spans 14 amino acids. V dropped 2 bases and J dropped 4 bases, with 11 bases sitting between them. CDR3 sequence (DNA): TGTGCCAGTAGTATACCGGGGGGATCCTATGGCTACACCTTC. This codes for CASSIPGGSYGYTF.

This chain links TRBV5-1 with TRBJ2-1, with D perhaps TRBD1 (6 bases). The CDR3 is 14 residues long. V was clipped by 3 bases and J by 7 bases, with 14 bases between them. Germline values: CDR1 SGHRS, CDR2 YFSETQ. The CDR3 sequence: CASSWRTALNEQFF. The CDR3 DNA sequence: TGCGCCAGCAGCTGGAGGACAGCCTTAAATGAGCAGTTCTTC.

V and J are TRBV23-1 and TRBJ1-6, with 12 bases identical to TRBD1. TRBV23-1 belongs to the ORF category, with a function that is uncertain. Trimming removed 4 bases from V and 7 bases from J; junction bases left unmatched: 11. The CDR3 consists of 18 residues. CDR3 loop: CASSRPTRDRGLNSPLHF. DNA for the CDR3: TGCGCCAGCAGTCGTCCTACCCGGGACAGGGGGCTCAATTCACCCCTCCACTTT.

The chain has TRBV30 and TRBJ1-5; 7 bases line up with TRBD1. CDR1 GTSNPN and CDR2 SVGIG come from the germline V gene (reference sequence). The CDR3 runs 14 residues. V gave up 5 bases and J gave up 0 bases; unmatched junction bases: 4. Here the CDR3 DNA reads TGTGCCTGGGCCGGACAGGTTAGCAATCAGCCCCAGCATTTT. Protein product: CAWAGQVSNQPQHF.

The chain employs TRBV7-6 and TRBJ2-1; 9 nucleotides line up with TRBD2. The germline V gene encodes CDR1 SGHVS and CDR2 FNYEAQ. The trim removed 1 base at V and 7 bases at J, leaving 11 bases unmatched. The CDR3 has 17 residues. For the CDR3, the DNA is TGTGCCAGCAGCTTAGGTTGGTGGCGGGGGGGATCGAATGAGCAGTTCTTC. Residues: CASSLGWWRGGSNEQFF.

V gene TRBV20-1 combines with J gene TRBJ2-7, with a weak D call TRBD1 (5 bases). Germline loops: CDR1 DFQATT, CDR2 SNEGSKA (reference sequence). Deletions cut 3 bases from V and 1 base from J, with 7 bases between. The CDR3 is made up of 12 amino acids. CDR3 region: CSASRQSYEQYF. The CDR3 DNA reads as TGCAGTGCTAGTCGACAGTCCTACGAGCAGTACTTC.

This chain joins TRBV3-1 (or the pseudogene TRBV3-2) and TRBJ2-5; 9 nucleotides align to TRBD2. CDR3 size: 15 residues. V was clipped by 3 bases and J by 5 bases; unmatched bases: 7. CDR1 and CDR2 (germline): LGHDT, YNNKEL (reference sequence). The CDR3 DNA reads TGTGCCAGCAGCCACCTGCGGGGGGGCCTGGAGACCCAGTACTTC. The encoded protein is CASSHLRGGLETQYF.